The 10 T cell receptor beta chains below come from one sample, sequenced in a study of blood T cells in healthy people across ages. Using a J-beta primer mix together with a sample-barcoded 5' primer, a second PCR was run for about 6 to 11 cycles. In TCRdb, the 5' RACE reads were re-called with MiXCR into one record per CDR3 protein. The data contain about 930,000 distinct CDR3 sequences, around 29% of them singletons. This same sample was also taken into another study, of T cells of mothers and their children.

Sequencing was done on a sample of blood. The origin of the receptors is a woman in her 40s in good health.

This clonotype turned up a few times. This sequence joins TRBV7-2 and TRBJ2-5; 11 nucleotides align to TRBD2. CDR1 is SGHTA, CDR2 FQGNSA, per germline. The J segment lost 1 base and the V segment lost 5 bases, leaving 12 bases of the junction unmatched. The CDR3 consists of 18 residues. As DNA, the CDR3 is TGTGCCAGCAGCCCGCCGTCCTTACTAGCGGGAGTCCAAGAGACCCAGTACTTC. Translating it yields CASSPPSLLAGVQETQYF.

The gene calls are TRBV3-1 and TRBJ2-1, with 12 bases identical to TRBD2. The CDR3 extends over 16 amino acids. Germline trimming cut 1 base from V and 6 bases from J; bases unmatched to any gene: 4. Germline V gene sequence: CDR1 LGHDT, CDR2 YNNKEL (reference sequence). The CDR3 region has the DNA TGTGCCAGCAGCCAAGCGGTACTAGCGGGGGGCAATGAGCAGTTCTTC. Translating it yields CASSQAVLAGGNEQFF.

The V gene is TRBV28, the J gene TRBJ2-3; D unclear. CDR3 length: 12 amino acids. V was pared by 5 bases and J by 9 bases, with 12 bases between. The germline V gene encodes CDR1 MDHEN and CDR2 SYDVKM. The CDR3 bases are TGTGCCAGCAGTGCGAAAAGTAGCACGCAGTATTTT. Its protein product is CASSAKSSTQYF. Based on the CDR3 plus reference TRBV28 and TRBJ2-3, the full variable domain is DVKVTQSSRYLVKRTGEKVFLECVQDMDHENMFWYRQDPGLGLRLIYFSYDVKMKEKGDIPEGYSVSREKKERFSLILESASTNQTSMYLCASSAKSSTQYFGPGTRLTVL.

The J gene is TRBJ1-1, the V gene TRBV4-2; no reliable D call. This CDR3 comprises 15 residues. Germline lookup yields CDR1 LGHNA and CDR2 YNFKEQ. The ends were cut back, 1 base at V and 2 bases at J, with 11 bases in the middle. For the CDR3, the DNA is TGTGCCAGCAGCCAAGTCTTTCAGAGCAACACTGAAGCTTTCTTT. The encoded protein is CASSQVFQSNTEAFF.

Remarks on this clonotype: Since no conserved phenylalanine or tryptophan closes the CDR3, a read error is the likely cause. The rearrangement uses TRBV12-3 or TRBV12-4 and TRBJ2-1; 9 bases agree with TRBD2. V lost 6 bases to trimming and J lost 2 bases; unmatched junction nucleotides: 8. The CDR3 length is 16 residues. CDR3 protein: CASSQASGVPYNEQFL. CDR3 coding DNA: TGTGCCAGCAGCCAGGCTAGCGGGGTCCCCTACAATGAGCAGTTCTTA.

This chain uses TRBV10-2 with TRBJ2-3, with 8 positions matching TRBD2. Germline CDR1 and CDR2: WSHSY and SAAADI. The CDR3 sequence is 16 residues long. The trim removed 5 bases at V and 3 bases at J, leaving 10 bases unmatched. The CDR3 region has the DNA TGCGCCAGCAGTAGCGGGAGTCCGGTCCGGACAGATACGCAGTATTTT. Amino acid sequence: CASSSGSPVRTDTQYF.

As regards this clonotype: This likely comes from a read error, as the CDR3 has no conserved phenylalanine or tryptophan at its end. The chain uses TRBV10-3 and TRBJ1-2; D gene ambiguous. Germline CDR1 ENHRY, CDR2 SYGVKD. Trimming took off 3 bases at V and 4 bases at J, with 6 bases between the two ends. The CDR3 contains 12 residues. In DNA form, the CDR3 reads TGTGCCATCAGTGACGGGGTCTATGGCTACACCGTC. It encodes CAISDGVYGYTV.

This clonotype was found a few times. The chain combines TRBV27 with TRBJ2-5; D assignment may be TRBD1 or TRBD2 (5 bases each). This CDR3 has 14 amino acids. Trimming shortened V by 4 bases and J by 11 bases, and 20 bases separated the two germline ends. Germline loops: CDR1 MNHEY, CDR2 SMNVEV (reference sequence). The CDR3 sequence: CASSSVLQGWEQYF. For the CDR3, the DNA is TGTGCCAGCAGTTCTGTCCTTCAGGGTTGGGAGCAGTACTTC.

This clonotype has just one count. This clone may be a read error of a much larger clone one base away. The V call is TRBV12-3 or TRBV12-4, the J call TRBJ1-2; TRBD1 matches at 8 bases. The CDR3 length is 15 residues. V gave up 8 bases and J gave up 5 bases; unmatched junction bases: 13. The CDR3: CASGGVRTGKYGYTF. CDR3 coding DNA: TGTGCCAGCGGGGGAGTGCGGACAGGGAAGTATGGCTACACCTTC.

With regard to this clonotype: A much larger clonotype is one base distant, so this may be a read error. The rearrangement uses TRBV7-9 and TRBJ1-2; TRBD1 agrees at 8 bases. Germline CDR1 SEHNR, CDR2 FQNEAQ (reference sequence). With V trimmed by 5 bases and J by 5 bases, 4 bases remained unmatched. The CDR3 is 13 residues long. The CDR3 DNA sequence: TGTGCCAGCAGCATCGACAGGGGATATGGCTACACCTTC. The encoded protein is CASSIDRGYGYTF. The whole variable domain, filled in from reference TRBV7-9 and TRBJ1-2, reads DTGVSQNPRHKITKRGQNVTFRCDPISEHNRLYWYRQTLGQGPEFLTYFQNEAQLEKSRLLSDRFSAERPKGSFSTLEIQRTEQGDSAMYLCASSIDRGYGYTFGSGTRLTVV.